The rows below give T cell receptor beta chains drawn from one sample of a study of metastatic and nonmetastatic thyroid tumors. TCRdb called clones again from the PCR reads with MiXCR. The sample consists of about 43,000 clones, under 4% of them appearing once. The sequenced sample was blood. The receptors come from a female donor with papillary thyroid cancer or a benign thyroid nodule (not recorded which). Some clones in this sample may be carry-over from other donors' samples. Each CDR3 is given with its conserved first and last residue. The D gene is left open where the match is weak. Some rows have no size entry. The others give once, few or many, or a class for an expanded clone.

j_call: TRBJ2-1; v_call: TRBV28; d_call: .; clone_size: many; cdr3_aa: CASSRKPGHYNEQFF; cdr3_nt: TGTGCCAGCAGTAGAAAACCGGGTCATTACAATGAGCAGTTCTTC
j_call: TRBJ2-1; v_call: TRBV30; d_call: .; clone_size: many; cdr3_aa: CAWSGQGSYNEQFF; cdr3_nt: TGTGCCTGGAGTGGGCAGGGATCCTACAATGAGCAGTTCTTC
j_call: TRBJ1-1; v_call: TRBV12-3/TRBV12-4; d_call: .; clone_size: .; cdr3_aa: CASRGGPTEAFF; cdr3_nt: TGTGCCAGCAGGGGGGGGCCGACTGAAGCTTTCTTT
j_call: TRBJ2-1; v_call: TRBV6-5; d_call: .; clone_size: .; cdr3_aa: CASSYEPLSTNEQFF; cdr3_nt: TGTGCCAGCAGTTACGAACCCCTTAGTACTAATGAGCAGTTCTTC
j_call: TRBJ2-1; v_call: TRBV28; d_call: TRBD2; clone_size: many; cdr3_aa: CASTLRSSGRAVEQFF; cdr3_nt: TGTGCCAGCACTCTGCGATCCAGCGGGAGGGCCGTTGAGCAGTTCTTC
j_call: TRBJ1-1; v_call: TRBV2; d_call: TRBD1; clone_size: .; cdr3_aa: CASIDRGKTEAFF; cdr3_nt: TGTGCCAGCATAGACAGGGGAAAGACTGAAGCTTTCTTT
j_call: TRBJ2-7; v_call: TRBV5-4; d_call: TRBD2; clone_size: many; cdr3_aa: CASSVDGLATDEQYF; cdr3_nt: TGTGCCAGCAGCGTAGACGGACTAGCCACGGACGAGCAGTACTTC
j_call: TRBJ2-1; v_call: TRBV5-1; d_call: .; clone_size: many; cdr3_aa: CASSLNEGGPYNEQFF; cdr3_nt: TGCGCCAGCAGCCTGAACGAGGGGGGCCCATACAATGAGCAGTTCTTC
j_call: TRBJ2-7; v_call: TRBV7-2; d_call: .; clone_size: .; cdr3_aa: CASSLGPAGSYEQYF; cdr3_nt: TGTGCCAGCAGCTTAGGCCCAGCGGGCTCCTACGAGCAGTACTTC
j_call: TRBJ1-4; v_call: TRBV5-1; d_call: .; clone_size: many; cdr3_aa: CASSSLRNEKLFF; cdr3_nt: TGCGCCAGCAGCTCGCTCCGTAATGAAAAACTGTTTTTT
j_call: TRBJ2-3; v_call: TRBV2; d_call: .; clone_size: many; cdr3_aa: CASAMGLDTQYF; cdr3_nt: TGTGCCAGCGCTATGGGGCTGGATACGCAGTATTTT